This entry concerns a single T cell receptor beta chain. The sample belongs to a study of blood T cell repertoires in COVID-19. Overall study context: In each case, the material was cDNA or gDNA derived from T cells, B-cell-depleted T cells, or PBMCs.

The CDR3 contains 15 residues. CDR1 SEHNR and CDR2 FQNEAQ come from the germline V gene (reference sequence). V was trimmed by 3 bases and J by 2 bases, leaving 12 bases between them. Source study methods: Estimates of nucleated cell counts were drawn from the amplification of reference gene primers. Profiled with immunoSEQ multiplex PCR; TCRdb holds only in-frame clones, not every one. V and J calls and clone size are as listed in that table; D and trimming were resolved from the DNA. This sample yields approximately 160,000 clones, of which roughly 90% are seen a single time; 15% to 20% belongs to the top ten.

The chain employs TRBV7-9 and TRBJ2-3; D is possibly TRBD1 (6 bases). The material sequenced was peripheral blood. The TCR comes from a man between 60 and 75 years old with active or convalescent COVID-19. This CDR3 is CASSFLGTYTDTQYF. In DNA, the CDR3 is TGTGCCAGCAGCTTTCTGGGGACATACACAGATACGCAGTATTTT.